The 23 T cell receptor beta chains presented below share a single source sample, sequenced in a study of identical twins. TCRdb redid the calling of the 5' RACE reads with MiXCR, one entry per CDR3 protein. Among just over 500,000 distinct CDR3 sequences listed, less than 25% were seen once. These same data were also listed under a study on T cells expressing NK-cell markers.

Sequencing used CD4+ T cells sorted from blood. These receptors all come from a woman aged 18 to 35 in good health.

This sequence joins TRBV29-1 and TRBJ1-4; 10 nucleotides line up with TRBD1. Looked up from germline, CDR1 is SQVTM and CDR2 is ANQGSEA. This CDR3 contains 13 residues. Trimming at V came to 6 bases and at J to 4 bases, leaving 2 bases not matched to a gene. The CDR3 nucleotides are TGCAGCGTGAGGACAGGGGGTAATGAAAAACTGTTTTTT. Translating gives CSVRTGGNEKLFF. The full variable domain, its missing parts supplied by reference TRBV29-1 and TRBJ1-4, is SAVISQKPSRDICQRGTSLTIQCQVDSQVTMMFWYRQQPGQSLTLIATANQGSEATYESGFVIDKFPISRPNLTFSTLTVSNMSPEDSSIYLCSVRTGGNEKLFFGSGTQLSVL.

In its sample, this clonotype was seen many times. This chain uses TRBV12-3 or TRBV12-4 with TRBJ2-2; 11 nucleotides line up with TRBD2. The CDR3 has 16 amino acids. The V and J ends lost 5 bases and 6 bases, in that order; junction bases with no gene match: 8. CDR3 protein: CASSLPSGGYPGELFF. CDR3 in DNA: TGTGCCAGCAGTCTACCTAGCGGGGGGTACCCCGGGGAGCTGTTTTTT.

This clonotype turned up a few times. The chain recombines TRBV12-3 or TRBV12-4 with TRBJ2-7; D is uncertain. This CDR3 contains 15 residues. Trimming shortened V by 3 bases and J by 2 bases, and 14 bases separated the two germline ends. The CDR3 sequence is CASSFRAVSTYEQYF. The CDR3 nucleotides read TGTGCCAGCAGTTTTCGGGCGGTCTCAACCTACGAGCAGTACTTC.

In this sample, this clonotype turned up a few times. The J gene is TRBJ1-2, the V gene TRBV19; D not certain. V was shortened by 11 bases and J by 0 bases, with 10 bases between the two germline ends. The germline gives CDR1 LNHDA, CDR2 SQIVND (reference sequence). The CDR3 has 12 amino acids. The DNA for the CDR3 is TGTGCCGGAGGACGGTCTAACTATGGCTACACCTTC. It encodes CAGGRSNYGYTF.

This clonotype was counted a few times. This rearrangement joins TRBV4-1 to TRBJ2-2; possibly TRBD2 for D (5 bases). The germline V and J ends were trimmed by 6 bases and 4 bases, with 18 bases remaining between them. The CDR3 is made up of 16 amino acids. Germline CDR1 MGHRA, CDR2 YSYEKL. CDR3 nucleotides: TGCGCCAGCAGGAAAACCGGGATTTGGCCCACCGGGGAGCTGTTTTTT. Encoded protein: CASRKTGIWPTGELFF.

The chain combines TRBV7-8 with TRBJ2-1, with 11 bases fitting TRBD2. The CDR3 has 18 amino acids. CDR1 and CDR2 from the germline V gene are SGHVS and FQNEAQ. With V trimmed by 5 bases and J by 0 bases, 9 bases remained unmatched. The CDR3 loop reads CASSPISGRVSSYNEQFF. The CDR3 DNA sequence: TGTGCCAGCAGCCCCATTAGCGGGAGGGTCAGCTCCTACAATGAGCAGTTCTTC.

This clonotype was observed a few times. The CDR3 here is CSVGTTGEQYF. The CDR3, as DNA: TGCAGCGTCGGGACAACGGGCGAGCAGTACTTC. V and J are TRBV29-1 and TRBJ2-7, with D possibly matching TRBD1 (6 bases). Looked up from germline, CDR1 is SQVTM and CDR2 is ANQGSEA. The CDR3 consists of 11 residues. V shed 6 bases and J shed 6 bases, with 12 bases lying between them.

The rearrangement uses TRBV7-9 and TRBJ1-1; D remains ambiguous. The germline gives CDR1 SEHNR, CDR2 FQNEAQ (reference sequence). The CDR3 contains 13 residues. V lost 2 bases and J lost 4, with 8 bases in between. The CDR3 spells CASSLTVLTEAFF. CDR3 sequence (DNA): TGTGCCAGCAGCTTAACCGTCCTCACTGAAGCTTTCTTT.

This clonotype was detected only a few times. The chain joins TRBV5-6 to TRBJ1-1; D not resolved. V was trimmed by 6 bases and J by 1 base, leaving 10 bases between them. The CDR3 is made up of 13 amino acids. Germline CDR1 reads SGHDT; CDR2 reads YYEEEE. The CDR3 DNA is TGTGCCAGCACCGCCCGGACGAACACTGAAGCTTTCTTT. Its protein product is CASTARTNTEAFF.

In nucleotides, the CDR3 is TGTGCCAGCAGCTTATCCCCGACAGGGCTCGGGGAGCTGTTTTTT. Translating it yields CASSLSPTGLGELFF. J is TRBJ2-2 and V is TRBV7-3, with 7 bases that match TRBD1. The CDR3 contains 15 residues. V lost 2 bases to trimming and J lost 7 bases; unmatched junction nucleotides: 7. From germline, CDR1 is SGHTA and CDR2 FQGTGA. Full variable domain (missing parts from reference TRBV7-3 and TRBJ2-2): GAGVSQTPSNKVTEKGKYVELRCDPISGHTALYWYRQSLGQGPEFLIYFQGTGAADDSGLPNDRFFAVRPEGSVSTLKIQRTERGDSAVYLCASSLSPTGLGELFFGEGSRLTVL.

This clonotype was detected many times. J is TRBJ2-3 and V is TRBV5-1; D remains ambiguous. In germline, CDR1 is SGHRS, CDR2 YFSETQ. This CDR3 has 13 amino acids. V lost 4 bases and J lost 5, with 11 bases in between. CDR3 sequence: CASSPPSGDTQYF. In DNA form, the CDR3 reads TGCGCCAGCAGCCCCCCTTCGGGAGATACGCAGTATTTT.

The chain couples TRBV5-1 to TRBJ1-2; unclear D gene. V was cut by 1 base and J by 5 bases, with 9 bases left in between. This CDR3 region has 13 residues. Germline values: CDR1 SGHRS, CDR2 YFSETQ. The CDR3 reads CASSLSTFYGYTF. The CDR3 DNA follows: TGCGCCAGCAGCTTGTCAACTTTTTATGGCTACACCTTC.

V and J are TRBV27 and TRBJ2-7; D is perhaps TRBD1 (5 bases). Germline lookup yields CDR1 MNHEY and CDR2 SMNVEV (reference sequence). V was trimmed by 6 bases and J by 0 bases, leaving 15 bases between them. This CDR3 region has 15 residues. CDR3 coding DNA: TGTGCCAGCAGAAACAGGAGCCCCAGCTCCTACGAGCAGTACTTC. Protein sequence: CASRNRSPSSYEQYF.

This clonotype was seen only once. The chain has TRBV5-4 and TRBJ2-7, with a weak D call TRBD2 (5 bases). The CDR3 loop spans 12 amino acids. Trimming took 3 bases from V and 6 from J, leaving 10 bases between them. From germline, CDR1 is SGHNT and CDR2 YYREEE (reference sequence). The CDR3 protein is CASSSPGGEQYF. The CDR3 coding sequence is TGTGCCAGCAGCTCTCCCGGAGGCGAGCAGTACTTC.

This clonotype has a single count. The chain recombines TRBV10-2 with TRBJ1-2; no clear D gene. In germline, CDR1 is WSHSY, CDR2 SAAADI. This CDR3 comprises 11 residues. V lost 6 bases and J 5 bases, leaving 7 bases between the germline ends. Here the CDR3 reads CASRIYYGYTF. The CDR3 coding sequence is TGCGCCAGCAGAATATATTATGGCTACACCTTC.

This clonotype was counted ten times or more. J is TRBJ2-7 and V is TRBV20-1, with D hard to call. The CDR3 totals 12 residues. Germline CDR1 DFQATT, CDR2 SNEGSKA (reference sequence). V was pared by 3 bases and J by 3 bases, with 9 bases between. The CDR3 region is CSASMQDYEQYF. The CDR3 DNA reads TGCAGTGCTAGTATGCAAGACTACGAGCAGTACTTC.

This clonotype was recorded at least ten times. The J gene is TRBJ2-5, the V gene TRBV15; D unclear. The V gene's germline CDR1 is LNHNV and CDR2 YYDKDF (reference sequence). V was shortened by 0 bases and J by 3 bases, with 5 bases between the two germline ends. This CDR3 has 13 amino acids. The CDR3: CATSRDQKETQYF. The CDR3 coding sequence is TGTGCCACCAGCAGAGATCAGAAAGAGACCCAGTACTTC.

This clonotype was observed once. The chain links TRBV20-1 to TRBJ2-1; 9 bases fit TRBD2. Germline V lookup: CDR1 DFQATT, CDR2 SNEGSKA (reference sequence). CDR3 length: 14 residues. V shed 3 bases, J shed 9 bases, and the junction held 9 bases outside the gene matches. CDR3 DNA: TGCAGTGCTAGGGTTAGCGGGAGTGAAATTGAGCAGTTCTTC. It translates to CSARVSGSEIEQFF.

This chain uses TRBV5-1 with TRBJ2-1; 11 nucleotides align to TRBD1. CDR1 is SGHRS and CDR2 is YFSETQ in the germline V gene. This CDR3 has 15 amino acids. V gave up 4 bases and J gave up 7 bases; unmatched junction bases: 7. CDR3 sequence reads: CASSGGQGAWNEQFF. The CDR3 DNA reads as TGCGCCAGCAGCGGAGGACAGGGGGCATGGAATGAGCAGTTCTTC.

This clonotype was recorded many times. CDR3 nucleotide sequence: TGTGCCAGCAGCGTAACCGGAGAGACCCAGTACTTC. It encodes CASSVTGETQYF. The chain carries TRBV9 and TRBJ2-5, with D unclear. This CDR3 has 12 amino acids. V was clipped by 1 base and J by 4 bases, with 5 bases between them. Germline-derived CDR1 and CDR2 are SGDLS and YYNGEE.

The CDR3 DNA is TGTGCCAGCAGCAAGTGGGCGGGAGCGGCCTACGAGCAGTACTTC. It translates to CASSKWAGAAYEQYF. V is TRBV14 and J is TRBJ2-7; 7 bases match TRBD2. After removal of 5 bases from V and 2 bases from J, the junction contained 9 bases not matched to a gene. Germline CDR1 SGHDN, CDR2 FVKESK. This CDR3 is 15 amino acids long.

The chain links TRBV23-1 to TRBJ2-3, with D possibly being TRBD1 or TRBD2 (6 bases each). TRBV23-1 is treated as an ORF (open reading frame) with a function not yet certain. Trimming pared 3 bases from V and 5 bases from J, leaving 21 bases between. The CDR3 is 17 residues long. The CDR3 DNA reads as TGCGCCAGCAGTCACCCGACCGGGACACACGGGAGAGATACGCAGTATTTT. The encoded protein is CASSHPTGTHGRDTQYF.

This clonotype was counted only a few times. The chain has TRBV27 and TRBJ1-2; D is unresolved. Trimming pared 6 bases from V and 4 bases from J, leaving 12 bases between. The CDR3 totals 13 residues. Per the germline V gene, CDR1 is MNHEY and CDR2 is SMNVEV (reference sequence). The CDR3: CASSRRFSYGYTF. The CDR3 DNA reads TGTGCCAGCAGCCGGAGATTCTCCTATGGCTACACCTTC.